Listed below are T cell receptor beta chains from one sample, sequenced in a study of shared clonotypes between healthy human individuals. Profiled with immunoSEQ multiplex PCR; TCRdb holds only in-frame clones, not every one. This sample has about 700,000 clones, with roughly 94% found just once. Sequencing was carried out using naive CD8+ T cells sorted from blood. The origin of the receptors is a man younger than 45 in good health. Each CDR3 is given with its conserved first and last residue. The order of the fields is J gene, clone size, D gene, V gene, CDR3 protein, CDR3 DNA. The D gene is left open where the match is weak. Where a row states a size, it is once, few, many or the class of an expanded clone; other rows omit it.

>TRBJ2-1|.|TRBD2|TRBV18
CASSPRGTGTSGSHNEQFF
TGTGCCAGCTCACCACGCGGGACCGGGACTAGCGGGAGCCACAATGAGCAGTTCTTC
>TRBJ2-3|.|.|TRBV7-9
CASSSPRADLTDTQYF
TGTGCCAGCAGCTCCCCTAGGGCGGACCTCACAGATACGCAGTATTTT
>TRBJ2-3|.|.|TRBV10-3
CAISEDATDTQYF
TGTGCCATCAGTGAGGACGCCACAGATACGCAGTATTTT
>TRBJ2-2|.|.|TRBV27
CASSKSGELFF
TGTGCCAGCAGTAAAAGCGGGGAGCTGTTTTTT
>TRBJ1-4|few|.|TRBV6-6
CASSEGVQGEKLFF
TGTGCCAGCAGCGAGGGGGTACAGGGTGAAAAACTGTTTTTT
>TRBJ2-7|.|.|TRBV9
CASTSDSSYEQYF
TGTGCCAGCACCTCGGACAGCTCCTACGAGCAGTACTTC
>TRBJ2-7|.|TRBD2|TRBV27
CASSPRGGRDEQYF
TGTGCCAGCAGTCCCCGTGGCGGGAGGGACGAGCAGTACTTC
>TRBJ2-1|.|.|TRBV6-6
CASSYSVSSRNEQFF
TGTGCCAGCAGTTACTCGGTTTCTAGTCGCAATGAGCAGTTCTTC
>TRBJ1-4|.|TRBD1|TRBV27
CASRVGGGGEKLFF
TGTGCCAGCAGAGTAGGGGGCGGCGGTGAAAAACTGTTTTTT
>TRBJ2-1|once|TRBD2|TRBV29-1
CSVEDFVGGSQDEQFF
TGCAGCGTTGAAGATTTCGTGGGGGGGTCTCAGGATGAGCAGTTCTTC
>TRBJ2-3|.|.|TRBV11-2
CASSLYHRTDTQYF
TGTGCCAGCAGCTTATACCATCGGACAGATACGCAGTATTTT
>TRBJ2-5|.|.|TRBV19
CATLGPELWTQYF
TGTGCCACCCTGGGACCCGAATTGTGGACCCAGTACTTC
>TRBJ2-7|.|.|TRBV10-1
CASSELGQLSTYEQYF
TGCGCCAGCAGTGAGTTGGGACAATTATCGACTTACGAGCAGTACTTC
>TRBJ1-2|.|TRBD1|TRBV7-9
CASSFRQGANYGYTF
TGTGCCAGCAGCTTTAGACAGGGTGCTAACTATGGCTACACCTTC
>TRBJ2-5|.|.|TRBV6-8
CASIRHTQETQYF
TGTGCCAGCATCAGACATACACAAGAGACCCAGTACTTC
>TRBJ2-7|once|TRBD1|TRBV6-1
CASGRDRAHEQYF
TGTGCCAGCGGCCGGGACAGGGCCCACGAGCAGTACTTC
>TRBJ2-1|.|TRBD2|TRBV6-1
CATRTSGNVGNEQFF
TGTGCCACCCGGACTAGCGGGAATGTGGGAAATGAGCAGTTCTTC
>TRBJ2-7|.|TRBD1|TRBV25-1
CASSIPGQAHEQYF
TGTGCCAGCAGTATCCCGGGACAGGCTCACGAGCAGTACTTC
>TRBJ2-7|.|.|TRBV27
CASSFRAGIYEQYF
TGTGCCAGCAGTTTTCGGGCAGGGATCTACGAGCAGTACTTC
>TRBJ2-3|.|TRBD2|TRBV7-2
CASSLGLAGVLGTDTQYF
TGTGCCAGCAGCTTAGGACTAGCGGGAGTTTTAGGCACAGATACGCAGTATTTT
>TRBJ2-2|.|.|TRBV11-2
CASSPSLAVGNTGELFF
TGTGCCAGCAGCCCTTCGTTGGCGGTCGGGAACACCGGGGAGCTGTTTTTT
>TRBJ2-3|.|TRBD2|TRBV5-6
CASSLAGGSPDTQYF
TGTGCCAGCAGCTTAGCGGGAGGATCGCCAGATACGCAGTATTTT
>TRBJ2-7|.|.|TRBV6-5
CASSYSTGFGQYF
TGTGCCAGCAGTTACAGTACAGGGTTCGGGCAGTACTTC
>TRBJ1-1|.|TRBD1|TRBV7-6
CASSLDTAPGTGEEGTEAFF
TGTGCCAGCAGCTTAGACACAGCCCCAGGGACAGGGGAAGAGGGAACTGAAGCTTTCTTT
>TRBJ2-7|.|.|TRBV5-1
CASSWGGVSYEQYF
TGCGCCAGCAGCTGGGGCGGGGTATCCTACGAGCAGTACTTC
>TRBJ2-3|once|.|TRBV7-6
CASSLAIDGDGTDTQYF
TGTGCCAGCAGCTTAGCGATAGACGGGGATGGTACAGATACGCAGTATTTT
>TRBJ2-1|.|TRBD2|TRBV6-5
CASSRTSGGHNEQFF
TGTGCCAGCAGTCGGACTAGCGGGGGCCACAATGAGCAGTTCTTC
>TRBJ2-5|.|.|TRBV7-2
CASSWDLETQYF
TGTGCCAGCAGCTGGGATTTAGAGACCCAGTACTTC
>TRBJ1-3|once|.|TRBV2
CASSEGPGIGNTIYF
TGTGCCAGCAGCGAGGGCCCCGGAATCGGAAACACCATATATTTT
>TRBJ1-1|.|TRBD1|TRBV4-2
CASSHPQGEGTEAFF
TGTGCCAGCAGCCACCCCCAGGGGGAGGGCACTGAAGCTTTCTTT